One and the same sample provided the 16 T cell receptor beta chains below, sequenced in a study of cytomegalovirus exposure and HLA in healthy donors. The PCR ran on 60 Vbeta and 13 Jbeta primers. TCRdb's table, derived via immunoSEQ multiplex PCR, lists solely in-frame clones and lacks some. This table has roughly 250,000 clones, roughly 86% appearing once. The sequenced material came from PBMCs. The receptors originated from a woman in her 40s in good health and CMV-seropositive.

The J gene is TRBJ1-2, the V gene TRBV7-8, with TRBD1 identical over 8 bases. The junction had 13 bases not matched to a gene; V was cut back by 2 bases and J by 5 bases. The CDR3 loop spans 17 amino acids. Germline V CDR1 and CDR2: SGHVS, FQNEAQ. The CDR3 is CASSLLVSGGSKYGYTF. Here the CDR3 DNA reads TGTGCCAGCAGCTTATTGGTCTCAGGGGGCTCAAAGTATGGCTACACCTTC.

This chain uses TRBV5-1 with TRBJ1-4; the match to TRBD1 covers 8 bases. From germline, CDR1 is SGHRS and CDR2 YFSETQ. V lost 0 bases, J lost 5 bases, and 6 bases stayed unmatched. This CDR3 is built from 16 residues. The CDR3 DNA reads as TGCGCCAGCAGCTTGGGCCGGGACAGGTTGAATGAAAAACTGTTTTTT. Translating it yields CASSLGRDRLNEKLFF.

This rearrangement joins TRBV7-3 to TRBJ2-2, with 15 bases identical to TRBD2. V gave up 5 bases and J gave up 7 bases; unmatched junction bases: 5. This CDR3 is built from 16 residues. Germline V gene sequence: CDR1 SGHTA, CDR2 FQGTGA. Written as DNA, the CDR3 is TGTGCCAGCAGCCCGGGACTAGCGGGAGGTCACGGGGAGCTGTTTTTT. Amino acids: CASSPGLAGGHGELFF.

This rearrangement joins TRBV18 to TRBJ2-3; the D gene is possibly TRBD2 (6 bases). The CDR3 spans 24 residues. Per the germline V gene, CDR1 is KGHSH and CDR2 is LQKENI. V shed 2 bases and J shed 0 bases, with 36 bases lying between them. CDR3 DNA: TGTGCCAGCTCACCAAGGATCCCCCAGGCCTTAGGTAGCGGCCTGGATACTAGCACAGATACGCAGTATTTT. Its translation: CASSPRIPQALGSGLDTSTDTQYF.

This sequence joins TRBV19 and TRBJ1-1; 10 nucleotides agree with TRBD1. Germline V lookup: CDR1 LNHDA, CDR2 SQIVND (reference sequence). V lost 5 bases, J lost 5 bases, and 11 bases stayed unmatched. This CDR3 spans 16 amino acids. The CDR3 loop reads CASSARDRGIGTEAFF. CDR3 coding DNA: TGTGCCAGTAGTGCCCGGGACAGGGGAATCGGGACTGAAGCTTTCTTT.

This sequence joins TRBV2 and TRBJ2-7; 7 bases line up with TRBD1. J gave up 5 bases and V 10 bases, and 5 bases lay outside the gene matches. CDR1 and CDR2 (germline): SNHLY, FYNNEI. This CDR3 is 11 amino acids long. The CDR3 here is CAIQGVDEQYF. The CDR3 DNA sequence: TGTGCCATTCAGGGGGTCGACGAGCAGTACTTC.

The rearrangement joins TRBV10-3 to TRBJ2-7; 7 bases align to TRBD1. From germline, CDR1 is ENHRY and CDR2 SYGVKD. This CDR3 has 13 residues. V shed 6 bases, J shed 0 bases, and the junction held 2 bases outside the gene matches. The CDR3 protein is CAIRTGDSYEQYF. Here the CDR3 DNA reads TGTGCCATCAGAACAGGGGACTCCTACGAGCAGTACTTC.

V and J are TRBV14 and TRBJ2-7; D remains ambiguous. Germline lookup yields CDR1 SGHDN and CDR2 FVKESK. V lost 0 bases and J 3 bases, leaving 6 bases between the germline ends. The CDR3 is made up of 13 amino acids. The CDR3 loop reads CASSQDRNYEQYF. DNA for the CDR3: TGTGCCAGCAGCCAAGACAGGAACTACGAGCAGTACTTC.

This clone was seen just once. The chain recombines TRBV7-9 with TRBJ1-4; D is perhaps TRBD1 (6 bases). This CDR3 has 13 residues. V dropped 8 bases and J dropped 7 bases, with 14 bases sitting between them. CDR1 and CDR2 from the germline V gene are SEHNR and FQNEAQ (reference sequence). The CDR3 here is CASARGVGEKLFF. DNA of the CDR3: TGTGCCAGCGCCAGGGGTGTGGGTGAAAAACTGTTTTTT.

The chain links TRBV11-2 to TRBJ2-7, with D maybe TRBD2 (5 bases). The V and J ends lost 3 bases and 0 bases respectively, with 6 bases between them. Germline V gene data show CDR1 as SGHAT and CDR2 as FQNNGV. The CDR3 totals 13 residues. This CDR3 reads CASSFGISYEQYF. The CDR3 region has the DNA TGTGCCAGCAGCTTCGGGATCTCCTACGAGCAGTACTTC.

The chain is built from TRBV29-1 and TRBJ2-6; the D gene is possibly TRBD1 (6 bases). The CDR3 covers 16 residues. V was trimmed by 2 bases and J by 0 bases, leaving 11 bases between them. Looked up from germline, CDR1 is SQVTM and CDR2 is ANQGSEA. This CDR3 is CSVEFTGSSGANVLTF. CDR3 DNA sequence: TGCAGCGTTGAATTTACAGGGAGCTCTGGGGCCAACGTCCTGACTTTC.

The chain is built from TRBV18 and TRBJ2-3; a weak D match, TRBD1 (5 bases). Germline CDR1 KGHSH, CDR2 LQKENI. V was shortened by 0 bases and J by 11 bases, with 15 bases between the two germline ends. The CDR3 is 14 residues long. CDR3: CASSPPVGREKQYF. CDR3 nucleotides: TGTGCCAGCTCACCACCGGTGGGCAGGGAAAAGCAGTATTTT.

The gene calls are TRBV7-3 and TRBJ2-1; a possible D gene is TRBD2 (5 bases). Germline assignment: CDR1 SGHTA and CDR2 FQGTGA. This CDR3 is built from 15 residues. V shed 2 bases and J shed 4 bases, with 12 bases lying between them. The CDR3 DNA sequence: TGTGCCAGCAGCTTAGGGCCCGGGGTTTACAATGAGCAGTTCTTC. This sequence encodes CASSLGPGVYNEQFF.

The chain recombines TRBV30 with TRBJ2-5, with D perhaps matching TRBD2 (7 bases). The V end was cut by 4 bases, the J end by 5 bases, with 17 bases between. The germline CDR1 and CDR2 sequences are GTSNPN and SVGIG (reference sequence). The CDR3 runs 14 residues. The CDR3 region has the DNA TGTGCCTGGACCAAGGGTAGGGGGGGGGAGACCCAGTACTTC. Translated, it gives CAWTKGRGGETQYF.

The rearrangement joins TRBV29-1 to TRBJ1-1; tentative D call: TRBD1 (5 bases). V shed 5 bases and J shed 0 bases, with 7 bases lying between them. The germline gives CDR1 SQVTM, CDR2 ANQGSEA. The CDR3 has 12 residues. The CDR3 DNA follows: TGCAGCGTTAGGGGTATGAACACTGAAGCTTTCTTT. Residues: CSVRGMNTEAFF.

The CDR3 spells CASSQDTELYGYTF. The CDR3 nucleotides read TGCGCCAGCAGCCAAGATACAGAGCTATATGGCTACACCTTC. The rearrangement links TRBV4-1 to TRBJ1-2; D ambiguous. The germline V gene has CDR1 MGHRA and CDR2 YSYEKL. This CDR3 contains 14 residues. Trimming cost V 0 bases and J 5 bases, with 10 bases left between them.